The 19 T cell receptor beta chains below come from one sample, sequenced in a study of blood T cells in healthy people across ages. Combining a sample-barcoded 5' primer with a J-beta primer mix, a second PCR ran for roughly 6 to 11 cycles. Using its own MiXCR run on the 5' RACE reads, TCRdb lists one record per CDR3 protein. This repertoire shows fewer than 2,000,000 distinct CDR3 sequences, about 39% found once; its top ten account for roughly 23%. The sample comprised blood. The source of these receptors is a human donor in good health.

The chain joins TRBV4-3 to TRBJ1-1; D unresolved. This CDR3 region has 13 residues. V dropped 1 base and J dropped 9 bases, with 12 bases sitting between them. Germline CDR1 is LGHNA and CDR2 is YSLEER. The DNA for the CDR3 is TGCGCCAGCAGCCAAGGGGAGGGATATAAAGCTTTCTTT. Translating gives CASSQGEGYKAFF.

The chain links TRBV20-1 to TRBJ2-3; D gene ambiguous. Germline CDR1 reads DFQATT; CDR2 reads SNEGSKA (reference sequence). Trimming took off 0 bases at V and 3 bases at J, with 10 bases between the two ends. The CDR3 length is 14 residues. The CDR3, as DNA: TGCAGTGCTAGAGACCCCTCGGAGACAGATACGCAGTATTTT. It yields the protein CSARDPSETDTQYF.

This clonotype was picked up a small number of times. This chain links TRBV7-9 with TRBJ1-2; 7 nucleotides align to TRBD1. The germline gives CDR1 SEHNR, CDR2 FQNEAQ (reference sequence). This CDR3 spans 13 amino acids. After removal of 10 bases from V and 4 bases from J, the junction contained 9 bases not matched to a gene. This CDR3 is CATGDRVSYGYTF. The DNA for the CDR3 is TGTGCCACGGGAGACAGGGTGTCCTATGGCTACACCTTC.

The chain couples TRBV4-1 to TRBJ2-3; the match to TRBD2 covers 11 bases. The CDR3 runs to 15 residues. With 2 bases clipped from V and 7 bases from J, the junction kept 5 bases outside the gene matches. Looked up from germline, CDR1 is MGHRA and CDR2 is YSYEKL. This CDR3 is CASSQIGLAGNTQYF. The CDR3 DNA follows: TGCGCCAGCAGCCAAATCGGACTAGCGGGTAATACGCAGTATTTT.

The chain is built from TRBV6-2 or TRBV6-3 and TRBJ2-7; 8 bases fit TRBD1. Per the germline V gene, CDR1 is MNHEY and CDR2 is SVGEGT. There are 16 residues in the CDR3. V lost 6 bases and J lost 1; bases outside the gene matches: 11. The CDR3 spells CASSLGQGVSSYEQYF. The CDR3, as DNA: TGTGCCAGCAGCCTCGGACAGGGCGTCTCTTCCTACGAGCAGTACTTC.

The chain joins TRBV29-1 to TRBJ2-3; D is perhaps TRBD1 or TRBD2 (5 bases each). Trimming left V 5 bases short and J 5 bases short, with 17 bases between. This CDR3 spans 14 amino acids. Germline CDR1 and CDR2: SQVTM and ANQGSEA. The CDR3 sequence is CSVTGTADGDTQYF. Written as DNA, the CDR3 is TGCAGCGTTACCGGGACCGCGGACGGAGATACGCAGTATTTT.

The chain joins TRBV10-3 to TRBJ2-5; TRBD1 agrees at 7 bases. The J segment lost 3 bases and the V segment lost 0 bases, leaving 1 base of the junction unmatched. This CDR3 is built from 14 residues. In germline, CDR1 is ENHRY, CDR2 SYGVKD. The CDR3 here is CAISESGTEETQYF. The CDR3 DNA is TGTGCCATCAGTGAGTCAGGGACAGAAGAGACCCAGTACTTC.

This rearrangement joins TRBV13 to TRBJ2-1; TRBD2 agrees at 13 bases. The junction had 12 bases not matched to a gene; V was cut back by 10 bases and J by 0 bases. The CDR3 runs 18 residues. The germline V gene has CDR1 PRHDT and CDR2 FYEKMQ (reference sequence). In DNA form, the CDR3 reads TGTGCCACCCAACGGCGGACTAGCGGGGGACTCTCCTACAATGAGCAGTTCTTC. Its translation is CATQRRTSGGLSYNEQFF.

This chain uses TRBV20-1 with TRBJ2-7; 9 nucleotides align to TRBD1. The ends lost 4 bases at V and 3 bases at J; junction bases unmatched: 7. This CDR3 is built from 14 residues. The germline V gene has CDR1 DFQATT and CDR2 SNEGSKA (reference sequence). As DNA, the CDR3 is TGCAGTGCTACCCGACAGGGGGATTACTACGAGCAGTACTTC. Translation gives CSATRQGDYYEQYF.

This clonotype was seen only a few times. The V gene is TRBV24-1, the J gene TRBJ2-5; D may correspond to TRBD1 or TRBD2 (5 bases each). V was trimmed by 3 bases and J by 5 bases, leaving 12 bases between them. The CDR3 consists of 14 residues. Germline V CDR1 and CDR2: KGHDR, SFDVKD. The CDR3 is CATSDVGEGETQYF. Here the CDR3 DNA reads TGTGCCACCAGTGATGTGGGTGAGGGGGAGACCCAGTACTTC.

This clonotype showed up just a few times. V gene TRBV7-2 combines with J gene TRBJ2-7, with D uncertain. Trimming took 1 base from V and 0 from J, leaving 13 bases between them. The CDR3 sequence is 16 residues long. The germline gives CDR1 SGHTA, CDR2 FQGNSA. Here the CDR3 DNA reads TGTGCCAGCAGCTTAGAATGGGTAGTTTCCTCCTACGAGCAGTACTTC. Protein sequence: CASSLEWVVSSYEQYF.

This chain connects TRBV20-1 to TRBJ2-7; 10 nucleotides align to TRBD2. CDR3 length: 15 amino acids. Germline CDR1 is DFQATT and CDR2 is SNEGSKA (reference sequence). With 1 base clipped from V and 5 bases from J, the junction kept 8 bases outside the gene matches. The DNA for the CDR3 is TGCAGTGCTAGAGCCAGCGGGGGGGCCCACCACGAGCAGTACTTC. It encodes CSARASGGAHHEQYF.

The CDR3 DNA follows: TGCAGCGTTGAGCCTGGACGGGGGGGCATCGATGGCTACACCTTC. This encodes CSVEPGRGGIDGYTF. The rearrangement links TRBV29-1 to TRBJ1-2; the D gene is possibly TRBD1 (6 bases). V shed 3 bases and J shed 6 bases, with 20 bases lying between them. The germline V gene has CDR1 SQVTM and CDR2 ANQGSEA. The CDR3 is made up of 15 amino acids.

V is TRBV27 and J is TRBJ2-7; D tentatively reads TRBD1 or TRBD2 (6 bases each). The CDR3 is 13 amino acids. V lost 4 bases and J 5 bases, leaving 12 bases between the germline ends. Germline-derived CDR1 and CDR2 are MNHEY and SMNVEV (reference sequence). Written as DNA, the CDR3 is TGTGCCAGCAGTTCCTCGGGGGCCCACGAGCAGTACTTC. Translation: CASSSSGAHEQYF.

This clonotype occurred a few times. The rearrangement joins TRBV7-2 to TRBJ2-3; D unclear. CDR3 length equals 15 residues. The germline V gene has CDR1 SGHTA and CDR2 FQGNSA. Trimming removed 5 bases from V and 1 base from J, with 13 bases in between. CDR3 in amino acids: CASSPITFGTDTQYF. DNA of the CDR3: TGTGCCAGCAGCCCCATTACCTTCGGCACAGATACGCAGTATTTT.

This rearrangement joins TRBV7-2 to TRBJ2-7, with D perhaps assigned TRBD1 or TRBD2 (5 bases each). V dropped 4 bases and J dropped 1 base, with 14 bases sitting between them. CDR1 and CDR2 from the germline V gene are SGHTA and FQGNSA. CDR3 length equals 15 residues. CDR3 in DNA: TGTGCCAGCAGCTCCCCGGGGCATAATTCCTACGAGCAGTACTTC. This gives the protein CASSSPGHNSYEQYF.

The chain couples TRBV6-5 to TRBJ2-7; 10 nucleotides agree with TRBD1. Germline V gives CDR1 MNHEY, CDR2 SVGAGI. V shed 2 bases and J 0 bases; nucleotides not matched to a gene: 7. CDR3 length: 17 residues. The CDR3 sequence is CASSYGDRGYVSYEQYF. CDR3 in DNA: TGTGCCAGCAGTTACGGGGACAGGGGCTACGTCTCCTACGAGCAGTACTTC.

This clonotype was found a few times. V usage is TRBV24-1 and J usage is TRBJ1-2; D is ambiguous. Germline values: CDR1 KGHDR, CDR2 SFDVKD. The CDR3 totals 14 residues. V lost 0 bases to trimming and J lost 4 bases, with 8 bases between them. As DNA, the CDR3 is TGTGCCACCAGTGATTTGGAGGGAGTCTATGGCTACACCTTC. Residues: CATSDLEGVYGYTF.

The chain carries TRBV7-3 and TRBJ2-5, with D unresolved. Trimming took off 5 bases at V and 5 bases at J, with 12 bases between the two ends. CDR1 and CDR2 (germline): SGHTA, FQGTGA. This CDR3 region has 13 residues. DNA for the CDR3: TGTGCCAGCAGCCCCGAGGTTTGGGAGACCCAGTACTTC. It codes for CASSPEVWETQYF.